This T cell receptor (beta chain) was documented in a study of T-cell reconstitution after alpha-beta-depleted transplantation in children. Germline V lookup: CDR1 SGHNT, CDR2 YYREEE (reference sequence). The CDR3 is made up of 15 amino acids. V lost 2 bases and J lost 3; bases outside the gene matches: 8. Unique molecular identifiers tagged the TCRbeta library. TCRdb reprocessed the PCR reads with MiXCR, giving one entry per CDR3 protein. The sample carries about 110,000 distinct CDR3 sequences, around 10% recorded once. The J gene is TRBJ2-7, the V gene TRBV5-4; 7 bases fit TRBD2. The TCR originated in a human donor who donated a stem cell graft to a child with acute lymphoblastic leukemia. Source: PBMCs from the stem cell graft donor, taken from the stem cell graft. The DNA of the CDR3 is TGTGCCAGCAGCTTAGCGGGACGGTTGATCTACGAGCAGTACTTC. Protein: CASSLAGRLIYEQYF. The whole variable domain, remainder taken from reference TRBV5-4 and TRBJ2-7, is ETGVTQSPTHLIKTRGQQVTLRCSSQSGHNTVSWYQQALGQGPQFIFQYYREEENGRGNFPPRFSGLQFPNYSSELNVNALELDDSALYLCASSLAGRLIYEQYFGPGTRLTVT.